These 3 T cell receptor beta chains were sequenced from one sample in a study. TCRdb passed the 5' RACE reads through MiXCR, listing each CDR3 protein once. The repertoire holds fewer than 65,000 distinct CDR3 sequences, with approximately 29% as singletons. The sequencing input was tumor-infiltrating naive CD4+ T cells sorted from the breast tumor. Subset given: naive CD4+ T cells, CD4+CD45RA+CD25-. The receptors here all came from a female donor with breast cancer.

This chain uses TRBV5-1 with TRBJ2-5; D not resolved. CDR3 size: 15 residues. Trimming left V 3 bases short and J 2 bases short, with 14 bases between. Looked up from germline, CDR1 is SGHRS and CDR2 is YFSETQ. The CDR3 DNA reads TGCGCCAGCAGCTCCGCTTGGGTGGGACAAGAGACCCAGTACTTC. It yields the protein CASSSAWVGQETQYF.

The V gene is TRBV25-1, the J gene TRBJ2-5; 7 bases are shared with TRBD1. The CDR3 extends over 14 amino acids. Germline CDR1 and CDR2: MGHDK and SYGVNS. V trimming: 3 bases; J trimming: 5 bases; junction bases outside the gene matches: 6. In DNA form, the CDR3 reads TGTGCCAGCAGTGATCGAACAGGGGTGGAGACCCAGTACTTC. This gives the protein CASSDRTGVETQYF.

Only a few counts were recorded for this clonotype. V and J are TRBV18 and TRBJ1-6; 8 bases fit TRBD1. V lost 3 bases, J lost 7 bases, and 5 bases stayed unmatched. Germline CDR1 and CDR2: KGHSH and LQKENI. This CDR3 comprises 15 residues. The CDR3 sequence: CASSPGQGKNSPLHF. CDR3 in DNA: TGTGCCAGCTCACCCGGACAGGGAAAAAATTCACCCCTCCACTTT.